The source of this T cell receptor beta chain is a study of blood T cell repertoires in COVID-19. Overall study context: Spain, Italy and the United States supplied samples that represented acute and convalescent COVID-19. PBMCs, B-cell-depleted T cells, or T cells were the source of the cDNA or gDNA that made up the material.

This CDR3 is 15 amino acids long. Trimming shortened V by 1 base and J by 2 bases, and 11 bases separated the two germline ends. The germline CDR1 and CDR2 sequences are LGHDT and YNNKEL (reference sequence). The assay was immunoSEQ multiplex PCR, and TCRdb's table has in-frame clones only and misses some. The sample carries under 150,000 clones, almost 70% recorded once. A few counts support this clone. The sequencing sample was made of peripheral blood. The V call is TRBV3-1 (or the pseudogene TRBV3-2), the J call TRBJ2-5; unclear D gene. This sequence originates from a woman between 65 and 79 years old with acute or convalescent COVID-19. The CDR3 reads CASSQGATTQETQYF. The CDR3 DNA is TGTGCCAGCAGCCAAGGGGCTACCACGCAAGAGACCCAGTACTTC.